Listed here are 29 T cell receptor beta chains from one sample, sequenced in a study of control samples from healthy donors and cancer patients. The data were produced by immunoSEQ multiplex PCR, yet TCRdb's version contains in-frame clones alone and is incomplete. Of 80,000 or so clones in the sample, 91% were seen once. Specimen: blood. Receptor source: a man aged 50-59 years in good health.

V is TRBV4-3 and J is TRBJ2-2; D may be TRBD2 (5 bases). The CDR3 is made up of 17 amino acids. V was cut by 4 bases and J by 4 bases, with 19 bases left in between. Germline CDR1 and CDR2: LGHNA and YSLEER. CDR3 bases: TGCGCCAGCAGCCCGACTATGGGATCGTCGATCACCGGGGAGCTGTTTTTT. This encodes CASSPTMGSSITGELFF.

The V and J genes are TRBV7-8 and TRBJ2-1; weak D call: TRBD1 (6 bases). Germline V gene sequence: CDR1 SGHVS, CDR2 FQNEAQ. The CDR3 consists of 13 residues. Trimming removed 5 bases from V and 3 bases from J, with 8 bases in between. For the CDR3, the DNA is TGTGCCAGCAGCCCGGACAGCTACAATGAGCAGTTCTTC. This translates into CASSPDSYNEQFF.

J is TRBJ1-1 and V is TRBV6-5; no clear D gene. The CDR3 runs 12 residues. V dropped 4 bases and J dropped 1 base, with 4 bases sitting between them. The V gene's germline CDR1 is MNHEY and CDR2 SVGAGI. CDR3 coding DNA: TGTGCCAGCAGTTTAAAGAACACTGAAGCTTTCTTT. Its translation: CASSLKNTEAFF.

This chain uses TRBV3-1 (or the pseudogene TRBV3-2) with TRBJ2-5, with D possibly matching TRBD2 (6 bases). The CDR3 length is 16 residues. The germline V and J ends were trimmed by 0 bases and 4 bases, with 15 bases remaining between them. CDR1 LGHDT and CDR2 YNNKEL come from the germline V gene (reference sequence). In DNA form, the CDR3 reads TGTGCCAGCAGCCAAGAGGCTAGCGCGGCCGCAGAGACCCAGTACTTC. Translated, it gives CASSQEASAAAETQYF.

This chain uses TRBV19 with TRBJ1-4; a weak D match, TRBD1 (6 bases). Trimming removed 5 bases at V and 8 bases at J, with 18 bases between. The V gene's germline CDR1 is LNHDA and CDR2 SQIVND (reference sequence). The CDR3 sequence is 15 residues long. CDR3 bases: TGTGCCAGTAGTTCAAGACAGGCTGTTGGCGAAAAACTGTTTTTT. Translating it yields CASSSRQAVGEKLFF.

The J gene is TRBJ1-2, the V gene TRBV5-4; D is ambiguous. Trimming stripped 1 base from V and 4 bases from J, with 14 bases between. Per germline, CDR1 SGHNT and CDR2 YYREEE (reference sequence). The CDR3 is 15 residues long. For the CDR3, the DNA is TGTGCCAGCAGCTTGCTGCGGGCGCAGGTCTATGGCTACACCTTC. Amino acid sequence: CASSLLRAQVYGYTF. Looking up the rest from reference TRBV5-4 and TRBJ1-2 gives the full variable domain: ETGVTQSPTHLIKTRGQQVTLRCSSQSGHNTVSWYQQALGQGPQFIFQYYREEENGRGNFPPRFSGLQFPNYSSELNVNALELDDSALYLCASSLLRAQVYGYTFGSGTRLTVV.

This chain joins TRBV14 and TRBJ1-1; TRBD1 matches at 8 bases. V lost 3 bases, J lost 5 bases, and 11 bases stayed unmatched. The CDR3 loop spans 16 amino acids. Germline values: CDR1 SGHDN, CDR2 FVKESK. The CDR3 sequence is CASSHHARGHGTEAFF. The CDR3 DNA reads TGTGCCAGCAGCCACCACGCCAGGGGGCATGGTACTGAAGCTTTCTTT.

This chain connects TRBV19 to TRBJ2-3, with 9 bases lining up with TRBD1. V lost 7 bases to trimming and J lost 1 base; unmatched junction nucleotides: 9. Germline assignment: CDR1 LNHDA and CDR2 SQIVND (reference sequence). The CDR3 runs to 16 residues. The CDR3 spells CASKFGWDRGTDTQYF. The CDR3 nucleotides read TGTGCCAGTAAATTTGGGTGGGACAGGGGCACAGATACGCAGTATTTT.

CDR3 in DNA: TGTGCCAGCAGCCCTCACAGGGACAACACTGAAGCTTTCTTT. It is translated as CASSPHRDNTEAFF. The genes are TRBV3-1 (or the pseudogene TRBV3-2) and TRBJ1-1; possibly TRBD1 for D (6 bases). Germline V CDR1 and CDR2: LGHDT, YNNKEL (reference sequence). Trimming left V 4 bases short and J 2 bases short, with 11 bases between. The CDR3 length is 14 residues.

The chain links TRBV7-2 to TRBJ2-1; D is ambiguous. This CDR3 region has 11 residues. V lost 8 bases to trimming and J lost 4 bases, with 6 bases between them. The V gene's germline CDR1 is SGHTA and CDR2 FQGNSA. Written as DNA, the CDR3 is TGTGCCAGCGGAACTTACAATGAGCAGTTCTTC. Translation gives CASGTYNEQFF.

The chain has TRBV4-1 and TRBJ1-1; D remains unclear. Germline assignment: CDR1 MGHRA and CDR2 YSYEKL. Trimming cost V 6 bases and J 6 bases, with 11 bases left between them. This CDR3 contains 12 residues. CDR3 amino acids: CASRLGSAEAFF. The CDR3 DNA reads TGCGCCAGCAGACTGGGGTCGGCTGAAGCTTTCTTT.

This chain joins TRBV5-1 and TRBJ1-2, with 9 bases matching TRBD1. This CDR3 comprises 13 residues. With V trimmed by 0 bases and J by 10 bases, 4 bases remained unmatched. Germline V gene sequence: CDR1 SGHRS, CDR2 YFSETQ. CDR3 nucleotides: TGCGCCAGCAGCTTGGGAGGACAGGGGTACTACACCTTC. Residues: CASSLGGQGYYTF.

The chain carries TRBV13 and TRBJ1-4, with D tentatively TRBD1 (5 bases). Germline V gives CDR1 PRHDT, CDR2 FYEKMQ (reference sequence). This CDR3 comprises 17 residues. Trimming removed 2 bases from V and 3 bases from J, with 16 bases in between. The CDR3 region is CASSLRGLDSANEKLFF. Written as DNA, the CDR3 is TGTGCCAGCAGCTTAAGGGGCTTGGATTCGGCTAATGAAAAACTGTTTTTT.

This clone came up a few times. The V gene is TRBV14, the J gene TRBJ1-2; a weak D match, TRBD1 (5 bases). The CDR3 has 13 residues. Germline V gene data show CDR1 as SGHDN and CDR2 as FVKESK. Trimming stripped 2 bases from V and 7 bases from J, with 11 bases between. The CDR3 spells CASSQRGNSGYTF. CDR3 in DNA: TGTGCCAGCAGCCAACGGGGCAACAGTGGCTACACCTTC. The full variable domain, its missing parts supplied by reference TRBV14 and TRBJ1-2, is EAGVTQFPSHSVIEKGQTVTLRCDPISGHDNLYWYRRVMGKEIKFLLHFVKESKQDESGMPNNRFLAERTGGTYSTLKVQPAELEDSGVYFCASSQRGNSGYTFGSGTRLTVV.

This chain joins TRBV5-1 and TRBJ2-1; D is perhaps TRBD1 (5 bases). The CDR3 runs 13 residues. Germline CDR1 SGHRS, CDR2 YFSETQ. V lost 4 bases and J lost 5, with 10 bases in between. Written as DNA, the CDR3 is TGCGCCAGCAGCAGGGGCGGACACAATGAGCAGTTCTTC. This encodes CASSRGGHNEQFF.

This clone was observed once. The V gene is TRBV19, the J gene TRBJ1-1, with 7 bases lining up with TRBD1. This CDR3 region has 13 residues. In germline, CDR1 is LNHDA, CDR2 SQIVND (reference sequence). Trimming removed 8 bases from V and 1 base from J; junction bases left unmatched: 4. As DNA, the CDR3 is TGTGCCAGTGGAGGACAGGCGAACACTGAAGCTTTCTTT. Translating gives CASGGQANTEAFF.

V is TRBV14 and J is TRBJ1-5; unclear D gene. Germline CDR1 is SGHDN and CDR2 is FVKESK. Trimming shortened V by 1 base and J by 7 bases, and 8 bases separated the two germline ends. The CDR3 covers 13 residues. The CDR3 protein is CASSQVLGQPQHF. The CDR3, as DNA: TGTGCCAGCAGCCAAGTCTTGGGGCAGCCCCAGCATTTT.

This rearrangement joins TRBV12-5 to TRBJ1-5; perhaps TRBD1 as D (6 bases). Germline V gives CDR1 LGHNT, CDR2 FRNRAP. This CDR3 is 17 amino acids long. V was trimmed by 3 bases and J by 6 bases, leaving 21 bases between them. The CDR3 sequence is CASGFGGASESGQPQHF. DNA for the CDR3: TGTGCTAGTGGTTTCGGGGGGGCGAGTGAAAGTGGTCAGCCCCAGCATTTT.

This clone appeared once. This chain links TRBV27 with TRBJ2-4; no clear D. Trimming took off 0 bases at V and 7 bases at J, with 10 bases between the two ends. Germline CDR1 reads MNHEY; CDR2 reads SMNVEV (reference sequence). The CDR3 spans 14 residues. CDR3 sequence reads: CASSLSPAANIQYF. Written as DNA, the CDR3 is TGTGCCAGCAGTTTATCGCCAGCCGCCAACATTCAGTACTTC.

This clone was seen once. The CDR3 region has the DNA TGTGCCATCAGACCGACAGGTTGGGGGTCCAGCGGGGAGCTGTTTTTT. It is translated as CAIRPTGWGSSGELFF. The rearrangement joins TRBV10-3 to TRBJ2-2, with TRBD1 as a possible D gene (6 bases). The ends were cut back, 6 bases at V and 7 bases at J, with 21 bases in the middle. CDR1 and CDR2 from the germline V gene are ENHRY and SYGVKD. The CDR3 totals 16 residues.

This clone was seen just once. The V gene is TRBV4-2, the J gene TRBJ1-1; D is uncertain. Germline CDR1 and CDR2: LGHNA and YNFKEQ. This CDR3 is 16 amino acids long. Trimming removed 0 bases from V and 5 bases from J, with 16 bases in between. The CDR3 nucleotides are TGTGCCAGCAGCCAAGAGGCATGGGGATTAAAAACTGAAGCTTTCTTT. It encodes CASSQEAWGLKTEAFF.

The CDR3: CASSQGGGSGTQYF. For the CDR3, the DNA is TGTGCCAGCAGCCAAGGAGGGGGGTCAGGTACGCAGTATTTT. This rearrangement joins TRBV14 to TRBJ2-3; D may be TRBD1 or TRBD2 (6 bases each). The CDR3 loop spans 14 amino acids. With 1 base removed from V and 8 bases from J, the gap between germline ends came to 13 bases. Germline V CDR1 and CDR2: SGHDN, FVKESK.

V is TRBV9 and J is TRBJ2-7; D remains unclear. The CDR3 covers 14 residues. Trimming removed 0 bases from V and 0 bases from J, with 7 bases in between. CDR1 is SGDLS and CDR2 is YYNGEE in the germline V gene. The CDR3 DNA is TGTGCCAGCAGCGTAGCCGCCAGCTCCTACGAGCAGTACTTC. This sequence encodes CASSVAASSYEQYF. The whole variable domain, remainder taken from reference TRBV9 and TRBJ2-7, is DSGVTQTPKHLITATGQRVTLRCSPRSGDLSVYWYQQSLDQGLQFLIQYYNGEERAKGNILERFSAQQFPDLHSELNLSSLELGDSALYFCASSVAASSYEQYFGPGTRLTVT.

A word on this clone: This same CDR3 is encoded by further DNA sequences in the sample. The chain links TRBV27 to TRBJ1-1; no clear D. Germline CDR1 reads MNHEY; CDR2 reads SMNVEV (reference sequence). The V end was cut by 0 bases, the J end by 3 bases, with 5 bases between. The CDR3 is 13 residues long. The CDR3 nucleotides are TGTGCCAGCAGTTTATCAGGCTACACTGAAGCTTTCTTT. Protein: CASSLSGYTEAFF.

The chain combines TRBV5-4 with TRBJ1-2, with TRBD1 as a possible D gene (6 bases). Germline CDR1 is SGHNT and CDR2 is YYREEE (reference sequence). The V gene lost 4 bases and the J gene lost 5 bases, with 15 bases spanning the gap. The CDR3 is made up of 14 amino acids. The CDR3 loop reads CASSLPTGLYGYTF. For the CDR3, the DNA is TGTGCCAGCAGCCTGCCCACAGGGCTTTATGGCTACACCTTC.

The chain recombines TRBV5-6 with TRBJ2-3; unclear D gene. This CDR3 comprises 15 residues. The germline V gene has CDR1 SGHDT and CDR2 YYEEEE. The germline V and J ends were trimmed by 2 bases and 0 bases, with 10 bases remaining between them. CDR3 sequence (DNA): TGTGCCAGCAGCTTTATGACTTCTAGCACAGATACGCAGTATTTT. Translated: CASSFMTSSTDTQYF. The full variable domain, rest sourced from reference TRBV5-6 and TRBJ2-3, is DAGVTQSPTHLIKTRGQQVTLRCSPKSGHDTVSWYQQALGQGPQFIFQYYEEEERQRGNFPDRFSGHQFPNYSSELNVNALLLGDSALYLCASSFMTSSTDTQYFGPGTRLTVL.

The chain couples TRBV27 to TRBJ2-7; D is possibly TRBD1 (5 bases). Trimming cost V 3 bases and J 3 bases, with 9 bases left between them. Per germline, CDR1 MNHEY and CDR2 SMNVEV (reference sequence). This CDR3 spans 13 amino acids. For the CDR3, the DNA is TGTGCCAGCAGTTTTGGGGCTCGCTACGAGCAGTACTTC. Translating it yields CASSFGARYEQYF.

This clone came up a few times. The CDR3 nucleotides read TGTGCCAGCATCGTTAGCCCAGCCTTTGTAAACTATGGCTACACCTTC. Amino acids: CASIVSPAFVNYGYTF. This sequence joins TRBV2 and TRBJ1-2; D not resolved. The CDR3 contains 16 residues. The V end lost 7 bases, the J end lost 2 bases, and 20 bases lay between the germline ends. The germline V gene encodes CDR1 SNHLY and CDR2 FYNNEI.

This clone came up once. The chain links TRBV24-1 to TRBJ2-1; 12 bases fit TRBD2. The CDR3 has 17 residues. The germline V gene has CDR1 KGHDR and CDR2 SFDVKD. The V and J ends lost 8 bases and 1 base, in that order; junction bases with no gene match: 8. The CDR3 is CATTPSGGAMSYNEQFF. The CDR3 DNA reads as TGTGCCACCACTCCTAGCGGGGGGGCAATGTCCTACAATGAGCAGTTCTTC.